The 5 T cell receptor beta chains in this list originate from one sample, sequenced in a study of molecular identifiers for immune sequencing clone quantification. TCRdb re-called the PCR reads with MiXCR, one entry per CDR3 protein. This sample carries 400,000 to 600,000 distinct CDR3 sequences, around 25% of them seen once, and the ten largest clones take around 0.78%. Sample: naive CD8+ T cells from blood, with Jurkat cell RNA spiked in. Subset defined: FACS-sorted CD8+CD4-CCR7+CD45RA+ naive T cells. These TCRs come from a human donor in good health. Some libraries in this study had Jurkat cell RNA spiked in.

V usage is TRBV24-1 and J usage is TRBJ2-3, with TRBD1 identical over 9 bases. The CDR3 covers 15 residues. With 4 bases clipped from V and 1 base from J, the junction kept 2 bases outside the gene matches. Germline CDR1 reads KGHDR; CDR2 reads SFDVKD. The CDR3 nucleotides are TGTGCCACCAGTGACTGGACAGGGGGCACAGATACGCAGTATTTT. Amino acids: CATSDWTGGTDTQYF.

The chain carries TRBV2 and TRBJ2-7; no clear D gene. The CDR3 consists of 12 residues. The germline CDR1 and CDR2 sequences are SNHLY and FYNNEI. V shed 4 bases and J shed 9 bases, with 13 bases lying between them. CDR3 loop: CASSGHSNAQYF. In DNA form, the CDR3 reads TGTGCCAGCAGTGGGCACAGCAACGCGCAGTACTTC.

A note on this clonotype: The CDR3 end shows no conserved phenylalanine or tryptophan, and so a read error is likely. The V gene is TRBV6-2 or TRBV6-3, the J gene TRBJ1-1; 8 positions match TRBD1. CDR3 size: 15 residues. Germline V CDR1 and CDR2: MNHEY, SVGEGT. The V segment lost 2 bases and the J segment 5 bases; nucleotides outside the gene matches: 7. CDR3 in amino acids: CASSYGDRGWTEAFS. DNA for the CDR3: TGTGCCAGCAGTTACGGTGACAGGGGATGGACTGAAGCTTTCTCT.

With regard to this clonotype: A much more abundant neighbour one base away suggests this may be a read error. This rearrangement joins TRBV15 to TRBJ2-3; D is perhaps TRBD1 (5 bases). The CDR3 length is 17 residues. Germline V lookup: CDR1 LNHNV, CDR2 YYDKDF (reference sequence). The ends were cut back, 0 bases at V and 7 bases at J, with 20 bases in the middle. CDR3 bases: TGTGCCACCAGCAGAGATTGGGTCAGGGAAGGTACACATACGCAGTATTTT. It codes for CATSRDWVREGTHTQYF.

As concerns this clonotype: One junction end does not reproduce the germline sequence, and a read error may be involved. The gene calls are TRBV7-6 and TRBJ2-7; the D gene is possibly TRBD1 (6 bases). In germline, CDR1 is SGHVS, CDR2 FNYEAQ. The length of the CDR3 is 13 residues. CDR3: CAISQPQGYEQYF. The DNA for the CDR3 is TGTGCCATCAGCCAACCACAGGGCTATGAGCAGTACTTC.